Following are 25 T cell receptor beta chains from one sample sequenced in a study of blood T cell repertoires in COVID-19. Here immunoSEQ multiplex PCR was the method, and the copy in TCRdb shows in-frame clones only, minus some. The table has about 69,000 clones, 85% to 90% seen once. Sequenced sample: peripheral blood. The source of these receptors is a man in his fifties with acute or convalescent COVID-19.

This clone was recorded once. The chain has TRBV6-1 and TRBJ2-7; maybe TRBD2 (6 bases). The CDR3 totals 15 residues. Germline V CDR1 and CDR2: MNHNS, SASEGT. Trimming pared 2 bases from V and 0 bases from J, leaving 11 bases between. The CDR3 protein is CASSEMRDSSYEQYF. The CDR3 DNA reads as TGTGCCAGCAGTGAAATGAGGGACTCCTCCTACGAGCAGTACTTC.

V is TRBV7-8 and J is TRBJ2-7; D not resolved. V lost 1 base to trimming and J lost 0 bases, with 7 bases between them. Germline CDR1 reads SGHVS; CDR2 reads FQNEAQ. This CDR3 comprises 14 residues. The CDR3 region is CASSLGPGSYEQYF. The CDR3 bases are TGTGCCAGCAGCTTAGGTCCGGGCTCCTACGAGCAGTACTTC.

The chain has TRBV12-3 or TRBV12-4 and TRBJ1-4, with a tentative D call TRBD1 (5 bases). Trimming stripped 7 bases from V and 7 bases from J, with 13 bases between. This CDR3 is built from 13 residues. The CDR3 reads CASISPTVEKLFF. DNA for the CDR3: TGTGCCAGCATATCCCCGACAGTTGAAAAACTGTTTTTT.

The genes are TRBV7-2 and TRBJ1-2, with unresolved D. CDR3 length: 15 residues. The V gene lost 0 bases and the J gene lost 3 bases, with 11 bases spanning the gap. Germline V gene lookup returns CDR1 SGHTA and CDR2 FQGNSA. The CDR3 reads CASSLALSLDYGYTF. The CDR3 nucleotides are TGTGCCAGCAGCTTAGCATTATCGCTAGACTATGGCTACACCTTC.

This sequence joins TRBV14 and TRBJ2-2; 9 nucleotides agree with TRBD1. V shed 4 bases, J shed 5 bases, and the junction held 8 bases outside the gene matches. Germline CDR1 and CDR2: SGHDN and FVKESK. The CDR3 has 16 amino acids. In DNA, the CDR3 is TGTGCCAGCAGCCTCTTGACAGGGGGTGTTACCGGGGAGCTGTTTTTT. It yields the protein CASSLLTGGVTGELFF.

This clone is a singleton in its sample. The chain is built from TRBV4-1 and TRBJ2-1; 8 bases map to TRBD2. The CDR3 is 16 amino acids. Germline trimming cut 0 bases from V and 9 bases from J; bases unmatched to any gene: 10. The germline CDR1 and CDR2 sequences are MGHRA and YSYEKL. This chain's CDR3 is CASSQDSGLVFGEQFF. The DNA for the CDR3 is TGCGCCAGCAGCCAAGATTCGGGACTAGTCTTCGGTGAGCAGTTCTTC.

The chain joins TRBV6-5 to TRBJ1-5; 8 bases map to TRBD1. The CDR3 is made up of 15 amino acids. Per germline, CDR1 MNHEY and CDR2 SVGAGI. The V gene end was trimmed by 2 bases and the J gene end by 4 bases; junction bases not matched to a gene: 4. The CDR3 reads CASSYRWTGNQPQHF. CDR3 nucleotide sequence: TGTGCCAGCAGTTACCGTTGGACAGGGAATCAGCCCCAGCATTTT.

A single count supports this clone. CDR3 region: CASSFSMTGGLNTEAFF. The CDR3 nucleotides read TGCGCCAGCAGCTTTTCTATGACAGGGGGCTTGAACACTGAAGCTTTCTTT. This chain joins TRBV5-1 and TRBJ1-1; 10 bases line up with TRBD1. The V and J ends lost 2 bases and 0 bases, in that order; junction bases with no gene match: 7. Germline values: CDR1 SGHRS, CDR2 YFSETQ. The CDR3 contains 17 residues.

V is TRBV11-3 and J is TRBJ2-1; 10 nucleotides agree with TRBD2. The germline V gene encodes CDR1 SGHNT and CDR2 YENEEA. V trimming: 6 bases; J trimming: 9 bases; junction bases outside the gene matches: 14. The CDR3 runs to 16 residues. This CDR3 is CASSLRTSGPEGEQFF. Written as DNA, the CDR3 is TGTGCCAGCAGTCTCCGGACTAGCGGACCGGAGGGTGAGCAGTTCTTC.

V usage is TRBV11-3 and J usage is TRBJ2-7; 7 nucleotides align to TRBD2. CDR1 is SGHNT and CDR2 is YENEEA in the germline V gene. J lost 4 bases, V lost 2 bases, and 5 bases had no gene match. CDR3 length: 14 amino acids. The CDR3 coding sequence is TGTGCCAGCAGCTTATTTCCGGGGGGTTACGAGCAGTACTTC. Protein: CASSLFPGGYEQYF. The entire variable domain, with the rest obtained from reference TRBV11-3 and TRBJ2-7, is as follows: EAGVVQSPRYKIIEKKQPVAFWCNPISGHNTLYWYLQNLGQGPELLIRYENEEAVDDSQLPKDRFSAERLKGVDSTLKIQPAELGDSAVYLCASSLFPGGYEQYFGPGTRLTVT.

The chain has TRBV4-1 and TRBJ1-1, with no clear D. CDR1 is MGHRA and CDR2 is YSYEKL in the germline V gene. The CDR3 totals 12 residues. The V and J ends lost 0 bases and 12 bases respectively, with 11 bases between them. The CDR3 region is CASSQDEERSFF. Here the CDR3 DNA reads TGCGCCAGCAGCCAAGATGAGGAGCGGTCTTTCTTT.

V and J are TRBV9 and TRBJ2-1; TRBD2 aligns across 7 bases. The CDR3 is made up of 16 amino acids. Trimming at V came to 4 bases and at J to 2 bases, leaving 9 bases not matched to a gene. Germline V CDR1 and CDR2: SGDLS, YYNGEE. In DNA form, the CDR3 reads TGTGCCAGCAGCCCCAAGGGAGGGGTGACCTACAATGAGCAGTTCTTC. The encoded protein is CASSPKGGVTYNEQFF.

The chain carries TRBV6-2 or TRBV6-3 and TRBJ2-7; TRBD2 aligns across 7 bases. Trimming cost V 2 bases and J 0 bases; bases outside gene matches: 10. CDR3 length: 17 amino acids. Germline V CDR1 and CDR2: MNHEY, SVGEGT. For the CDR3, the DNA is TGTGCCAGCAGTTACCTGGCCTTTGGCGGGAGCTCCTACGAGCAGTACTTC. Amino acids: CASSYLAFGGSSYEQYF.

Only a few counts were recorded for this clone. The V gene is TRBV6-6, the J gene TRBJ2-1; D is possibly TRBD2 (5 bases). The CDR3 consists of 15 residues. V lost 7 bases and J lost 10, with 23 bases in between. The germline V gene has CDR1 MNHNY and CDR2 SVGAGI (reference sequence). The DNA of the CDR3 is TGTGCCAGCACCCCTCGAGGGCATGGGAGTGGCGAGCAGTTCTTC. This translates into CASTPRGHGSGEQFF.

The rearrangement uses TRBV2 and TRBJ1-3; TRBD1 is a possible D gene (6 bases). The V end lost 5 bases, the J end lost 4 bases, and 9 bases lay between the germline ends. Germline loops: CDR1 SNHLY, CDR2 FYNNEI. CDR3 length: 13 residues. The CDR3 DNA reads TGTGCCAGCAGTCGAGACAGGGGAAACACCATATATTTT. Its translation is CASSRDRGNTIYF.

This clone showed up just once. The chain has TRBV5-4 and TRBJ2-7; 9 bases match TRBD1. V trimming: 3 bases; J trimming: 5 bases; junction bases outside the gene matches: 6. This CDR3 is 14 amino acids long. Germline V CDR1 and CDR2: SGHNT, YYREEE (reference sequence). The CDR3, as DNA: TGTGCCAGCAGCTCTCCGGGACAGGGACACGAGCAGTACTTC. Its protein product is CASSSPGQGHEQYF.

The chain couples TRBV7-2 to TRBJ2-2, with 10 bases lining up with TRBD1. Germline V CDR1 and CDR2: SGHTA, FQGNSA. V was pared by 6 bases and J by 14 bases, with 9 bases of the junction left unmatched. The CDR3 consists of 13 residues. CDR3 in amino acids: CASRKSGTGVLFF. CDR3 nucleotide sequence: TGTGCCAGCAGAAAATCCGGGACAGGGGTACTGTTTTTT.

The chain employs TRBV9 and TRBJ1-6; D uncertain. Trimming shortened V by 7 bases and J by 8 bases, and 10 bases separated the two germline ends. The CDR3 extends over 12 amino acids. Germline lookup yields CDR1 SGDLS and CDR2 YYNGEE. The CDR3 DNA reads TGTGCCAGCCGTGCGGGTGATTCACCCCTCCACTTT. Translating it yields CASRAGDSPLHF.

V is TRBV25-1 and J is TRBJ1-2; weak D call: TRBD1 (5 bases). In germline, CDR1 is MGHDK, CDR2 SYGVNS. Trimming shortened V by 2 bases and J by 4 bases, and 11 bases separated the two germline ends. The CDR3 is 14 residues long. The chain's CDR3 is CASSEAGGIYGYTF. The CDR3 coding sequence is TGTGCCAGCAGTGAAGCGGGGGGGATCTATGGCTACACCTTC.

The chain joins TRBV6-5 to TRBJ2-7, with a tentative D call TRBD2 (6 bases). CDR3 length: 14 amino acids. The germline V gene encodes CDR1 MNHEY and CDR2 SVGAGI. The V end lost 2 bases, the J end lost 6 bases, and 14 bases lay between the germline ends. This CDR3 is CASSYPKEGVEQYF. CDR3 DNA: TGTGCCAGCAGTTACCCCAAGGAGGGTGTCGAGCAGTACTTC.

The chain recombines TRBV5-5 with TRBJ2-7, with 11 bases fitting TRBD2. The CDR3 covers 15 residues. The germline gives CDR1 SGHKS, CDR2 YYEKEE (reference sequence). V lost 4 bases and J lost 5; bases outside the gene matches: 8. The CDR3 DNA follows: TGTGCCAGCAGCCTAAGCCTAGCGGGAGGAAACGAGCAGTACTTC. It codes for CASSLSLAGGNEQYF.

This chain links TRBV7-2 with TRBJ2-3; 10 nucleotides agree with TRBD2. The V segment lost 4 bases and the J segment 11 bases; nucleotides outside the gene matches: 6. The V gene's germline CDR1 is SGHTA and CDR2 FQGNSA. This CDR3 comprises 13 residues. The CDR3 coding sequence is TGTGCCAGCAGCTACCTAGCGGGAGTAAGGCAGTATTTT. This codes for CASSYLAGVRQYF.

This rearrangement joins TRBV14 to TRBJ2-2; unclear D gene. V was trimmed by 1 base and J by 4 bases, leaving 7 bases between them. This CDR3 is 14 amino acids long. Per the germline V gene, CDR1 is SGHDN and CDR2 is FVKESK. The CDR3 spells CASSQVRSTGELFF. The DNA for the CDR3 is TGTGCCAGCAGCCAAGTCCGGTCCACCGGGGAGCTGTTTTTT.

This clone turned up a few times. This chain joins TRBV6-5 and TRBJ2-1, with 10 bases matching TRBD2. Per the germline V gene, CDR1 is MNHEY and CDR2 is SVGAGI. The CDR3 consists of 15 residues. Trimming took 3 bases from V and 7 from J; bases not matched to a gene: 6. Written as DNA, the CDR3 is TGTGCCAGCAGTTATAATAGCGGGAGGAGAAATGAGCAGTTCTTC. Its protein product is CASSYNSGRRNEQFF.

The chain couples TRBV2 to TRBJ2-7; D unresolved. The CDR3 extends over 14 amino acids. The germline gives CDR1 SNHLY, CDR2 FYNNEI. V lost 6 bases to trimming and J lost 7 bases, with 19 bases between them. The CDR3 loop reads CASRAEAFSLEQYF. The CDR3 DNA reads TGTGCCAGCAGGGCTGAGGCGTTCAGCTTAGAGCAGTACTTC. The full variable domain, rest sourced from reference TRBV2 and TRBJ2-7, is EPEVTQTPSHQVTQMGQEVILRCVPISNHLYFYWYRQILGQKVEFLVSFYNNEISEKSEIFDDQFSVERPDGSNFTLKIRSTKLEDSAMYFCASRAEAFSLEQYFGPGTRLTVT.